This T cell receptor (beta chain) was recorded in a study of cytomegalovirus exposure and HLA in healthy donors. Background on the study: HLA-typed donors contributed some 83 million unique TCRs, which were held in an early data release. Notes on the study in general: TRBV6-2, TRBV6-3 and some other V segments were excluded as indistinguishable. Information on immune exposure was restricted to one variable (CMV serostatus).

PCR was performed using 60 Vbeta and 13 Jbeta primers. Assay used: immunoSEQ multiplex PCR; TCRdb lists only in-frame clones, some missing. The profile shows roughly 100,000 clones, around 80% of them singletons. V was trimmed by 3 bases and J by 3 bases, leaving 12 bases between them. This CDR3 is built from 15 residues. Germline CDR1 and CDR2: MDHEN and SYDVKM. This clone turned up a few times. Its antigen is still unknown. Sequencing was carried out using PBMCs. This clonotype was obtained from a woman aged 18-35 years in good health and CMV-seropositive. The chain has TRBV28 and TRBJ1-3, with D perhaps matching TRBD1 (6 bases). CDR3 in DNA: TGTGCCAGCAGTTTTGCGGGGGCGGATGGAAACACCATATATTTT. Translated, it gives CASSFAGADGNTIYF. The entire variable domain, with the rest obtained from reference TRBV28 and TRBJ1-3, is as follows: DVKVTQSSRYLVKRTGEKVFLECVQDMDHENMFWYRQDPGLGLRLIYFSYDVKMKEKGDIPEGYSVSREKKERFSLILESASTNQTSMYLCASSFAGADGNTIYFGEGSWLTVV.